This TCR beta chain is drawn from a study of shared clonotypes between healthy human individuals. General study results and limits: The four-donor shared clonotypes exceeded non-shared clonotypes in generation probability, with non-shared ones scoring lower.

The authors' processing: Junction-only immunoSEQ sequences carried no quality scores, so filtering differed. TCRdb keeps only in-frame clones here, not all; method: immunoSEQ multiplex PCR. That table furnishes V, J and clone size, whereas the DNA furnished D and trimming. The data contain about 1.1 million clones, approximately 75% of them seen just once; the ten biggest clones take up more than 0.85%. On this clone itself: What it recognizes is unknown.

Trimming removed 10 bases from V and 6 bases from J; junction bases left unmatched: 9. The CDR3 loop spans 13 amino acids. Germline loops: CDR1 ENHRY, CDR2 SYGVKD. The sample was memory CD4+ T cells from PBMCs. Subset: CD45RA-negative fraction. V gene TRBV10-3 combines with J gene TRBJ2-7, with 10 bases lining up with TRBD2. The source is a man between 18 and 35 years old in good health. Some clones in this sample may be carry-over from other donors' samples. The CDR3 reads CATSSGSNGEQYF. The CDR3 nucleotides are TGTGCCACCTCTAGCGGGAGTAATGGCGAGCAGTACTTC.